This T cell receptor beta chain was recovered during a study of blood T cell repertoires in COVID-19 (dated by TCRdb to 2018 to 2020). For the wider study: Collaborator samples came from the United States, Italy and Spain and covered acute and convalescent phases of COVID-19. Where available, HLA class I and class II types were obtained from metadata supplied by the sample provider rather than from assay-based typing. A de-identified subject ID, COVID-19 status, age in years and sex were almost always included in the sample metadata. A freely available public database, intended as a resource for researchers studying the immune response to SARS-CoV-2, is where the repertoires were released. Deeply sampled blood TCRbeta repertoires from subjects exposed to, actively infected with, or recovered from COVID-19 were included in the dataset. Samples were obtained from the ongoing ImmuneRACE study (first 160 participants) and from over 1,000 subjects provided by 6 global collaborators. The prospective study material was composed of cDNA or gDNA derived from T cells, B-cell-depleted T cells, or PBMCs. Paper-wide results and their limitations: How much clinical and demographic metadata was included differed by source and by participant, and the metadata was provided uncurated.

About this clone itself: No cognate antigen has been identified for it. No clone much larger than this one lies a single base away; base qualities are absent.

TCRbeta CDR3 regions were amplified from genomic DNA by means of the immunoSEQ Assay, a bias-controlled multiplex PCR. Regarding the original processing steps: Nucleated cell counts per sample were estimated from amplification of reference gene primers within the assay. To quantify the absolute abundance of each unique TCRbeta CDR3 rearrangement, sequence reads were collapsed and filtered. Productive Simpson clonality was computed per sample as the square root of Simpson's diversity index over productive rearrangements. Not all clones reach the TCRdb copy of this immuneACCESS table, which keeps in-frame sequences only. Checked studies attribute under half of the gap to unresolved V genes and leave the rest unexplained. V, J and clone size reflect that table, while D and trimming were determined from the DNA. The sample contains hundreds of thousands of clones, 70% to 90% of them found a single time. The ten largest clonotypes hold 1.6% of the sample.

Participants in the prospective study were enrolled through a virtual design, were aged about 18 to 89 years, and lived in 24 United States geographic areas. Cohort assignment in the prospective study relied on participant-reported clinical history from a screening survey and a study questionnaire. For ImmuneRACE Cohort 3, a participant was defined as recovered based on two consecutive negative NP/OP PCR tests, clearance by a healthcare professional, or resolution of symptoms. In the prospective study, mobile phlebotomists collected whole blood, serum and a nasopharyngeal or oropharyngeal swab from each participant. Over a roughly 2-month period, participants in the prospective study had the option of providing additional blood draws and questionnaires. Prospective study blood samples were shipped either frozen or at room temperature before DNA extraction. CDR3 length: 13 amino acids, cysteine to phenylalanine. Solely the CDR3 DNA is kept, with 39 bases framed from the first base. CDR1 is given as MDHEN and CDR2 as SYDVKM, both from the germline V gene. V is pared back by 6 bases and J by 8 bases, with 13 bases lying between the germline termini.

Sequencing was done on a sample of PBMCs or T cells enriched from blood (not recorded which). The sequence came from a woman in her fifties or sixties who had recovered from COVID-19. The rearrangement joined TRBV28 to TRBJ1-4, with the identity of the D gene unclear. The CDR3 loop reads CASRPPAGEKLFF. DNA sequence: TGTGCCAGCAGGCCCCCCGCGGGCGAAAAACTGTTTTTT.